The 19 T cell receptor beta chains presented below share a single source sample, sequenced in a study of high-grade serous ovarian cancer treatment subgroups. TCRdb's table, derived via immunoSEQ multiplex PCR, lists solely in-frame clones and lacks some. The sample lists 12,000 or so clones; 88% were seen once. Tumor samples were obtained before definitive surgery or chemotherapy. Sequencing was performed on tumor tissue. Receptors were obtained from a human donor with high-grade serous ovarian cancer.

The rearrangement joins TRBV7-2 to TRBJ2-1, with 8 bases aligning to TRBD1. With 5 bases clipped from V and 1 base from J, the junction kept 7 bases outside the gene matches. There are 16 residues in the CDR3. Germline assignment: CDR1 SGHTA and CDR2 FQGNSA. CDR3: CASSGRTGRSYNEQFF. CDR3 coding DNA: TGTGCCAGCAGCGGCCGGACAGGGCGTTCCTACAATGAGCAGTTCTTC.

V gene TRBV7-6 combines with J gene TRBJ2-7; tentatively, D is TRBD2 (6 bases). V lost 1 base, J lost 6 bases, and 13 bases lay in between. CDR1 and CDR2 from the germline V gene are SGHVS and FNYEAQ. This CDR3 spans 14 amino acids. CDR3 in DNA: TGTGCCAGCAGCTTAGAAGCGGGCCGGGGCGAGCAGTACTTC. Protein sequence: CASSLEAGRGEQYF.

J is TRBJ1-1 and V is TRBV27; 9 positions agree with TRBD1. The CDR3 contains 13 residues. Germline trimming cut 6 bases from V and 8 bases from J; bases unmatched to any gene: 7. Germline CDR1 MNHEY, CDR2 SMNVEV (reference sequence). The CDR3 DNA is TGTGCCAGCAGGCTACAGGGGGCTTCAGAAGCTTTCTTT. Amino acids: CASRLQGASEAFF.

The CDR3 DNA sequence: TGTGCCAGCAGCGGGAGCACCAATCAGCCCCAGCATTTT. Translating it yields CASSGSTNQPQHF. This chain connects TRBV9 to TRBJ1-5; D unresolved. Germline V gives CDR1 SGDLS, CDR2 YYNGEE. The CDR3 is 13 amino acids. V dropped 3 bases and J dropped 3 bases, with 7 bases sitting between them.

This sequence joins TRBV7-9 and TRBJ2-1; 15 bases match TRBD2. The CDR3 totals 15 residues. V lost 5 bases, J lost 7 bases, and 3 bases stayed unmatched. CDR1 is SEHNR, CDR2 FQNEAQ, per germline (reference sequence). DNA for the CDR3: TGTGCCAGCAGCGAGGGACTAGCGGGGGGAAATGAGCAGTTCTTC. Its protein is CASSEGLAGGNEQFF.

This chain uses TRBV7-8 with TRBJ1-5; D might be TRBD1 (6 bases). The germline V and J ends were trimmed by 1 base and 11 bases, with 18 bases remaining between them. Germline loops: CDR1 SGHVS, CDR2 FQNEAQ. The CDR3 totals 15 residues. The CDR3 DNA reads as TGTGCCAGCAGCTTAGTCGAGGGCAGGGGAGGGTCCCAGCATTTT. It specifies CASSLVEGRGGSQHF.

The chain carries TRBV14 and TRBJ1-1; the D is unclear. Germline assignment: CDR1 SGHDN and CDR2 FVKESK. The V gene lost 5 bases and the J gene lost 2 bases, with 9 bases spanning the gap. CDR3 length: 13 amino acids. CDR3 loop: CASSFQANTEAFF. CDR3 in DNA: TGTGCCAGCAGCTTTCAGGCTAACACTGAAGCTTTCTTT.

The chain links TRBV5-1 to TRBJ2-2; unclear D gene. The V end lost 4 bases, the J end lost 4 bases, and 8 bases lay between the germline ends. The CDR3 spans 13 residues. Germline CDR1 is SGHRS and CDR2 is YFSETQ. CDR3 bases: TGCGCCAGCAGCCGGACGGGCACCGGGGAGCTGTTTTTT. Its protein product is CASSRTGTGELFF.

The CDR3 nucleotides read TGTGCCAGCAGGCGGTCTGGAAGCTCTGGGGCCAACGTCCTGACTTTC. Its translation: CASRRSGSSGANVLTF. This chain connects TRBV25-1 to TRBJ2-6; D remains ambiguous. Trimming removed 6 bases from V and 0 bases from J, with 12 bases in between. From germline, CDR1 is MGHDK and CDR2 SYGVNS. The CDR3 totals 16 residues.

V gene TRBV7-2 combines with J gene TRBJ2-2; TRBD1 is a possible D gene (5 bases). V was trimmed by 2 bases and J by 6 bases, leaving 13 bases between them. This CDR3 is built from 15 residues. CDR1 is SGHTA, CDR2 FQGNSA, per germline. CDR3 protein: CASSLNPLGPGELFF. In DNA, the CDR3 is TGTGCCAGCAGCTTAAATCCCTTGGGGCCCGGGGAGCTGTTTTTT.

This chain links TRBV28 with TRBJ1-5; 9 bases are a match to TRBD1. The CDR3 loop spans 15 amino acids. J gave up 4 bases and V 6 bases, and 7 bases lay outside the gene matches. Germline V gives CDR1 MDHEN, CDR2 SYDVKM. The CDR3 sequence is CASSSAGTGNQPQHF. CDR3 nucleotide sequence: TGTGCCAGCAGCTCAGCCGGGACAGGGAATCAGCCCCAGCATTTT.

V gene TRBV7-2 combines with J gene TRBJ2-5; TRBD2 might be the D (6 bases). Between the trimmed V and J ends, which lost 4 bases and 2 bases, there was a span of 14 bases. Per germline, CDR1 SGHTA and CDR2 FQGNSA. This CDR3 contains 15 residues. The CDR3 sequence: CASSSILAGQETQYF. The CDR3, as DNA: TGTGCCAGCAGCTCCATACTAGCTGGACAAGAGACCCAGTACTTC.

The chain uses TRBV19 and TRBJ1-4; no definite D call. V lost 5 bases to trimming and J lost 0 bases, with 19 bases between them. The CDR3 sequence is 18 residues long. CDR1 and CDR2 (germline): LNHDA, SQIVND (reference sequence). The CDR3: CASSFQKRNSATNEKLFF. The DNA of the CDR3 is TGTGCCAGTAGTTTCCAGAAGAGAAACTCTGCAACTAATGAAAAACTGTTTTTT.

This chain joins TRBV6-5 and TRBJ1-5, with unresolved D. There are 15 residues in the CDR3. Germline values: CDR1 MNHEY, CDR2 SVGAGI. The V end lost 0 bases, the J end lost 6 bases, and 12 bases lay between the germline ends. CDR3 DNA sequence: TGTGCCAGCAGTTACTCAGGGAGTGGCAGTCAGCCCCAGCATTTT. It encodes CASSYSGSGSQPQHF.

V gene TRBV2 combines with J gene TRBJ1-2; 7 nucleotides agree with TRBD1. J gave up 5 bases and V 1 base, and 4 bases lay outside the gene matches. Germline V gives CDR1 SNHLY, CDR2 FYNNEI. The CDR3 spans 14 residues. CDR3 DNA sequence: TGTGCCAGCAGTGAAGACGGGACAGTTTATGGCTACACCTTC. Translated, it gives CASSEDGTVYGYTF.

This clone was found once. This chain's CDR3 is CASSLIGANYGYTF. The DNA of the CDR3 is TGTGCCAGCAGCTTGATTGGGGCAAACTATGGCTACACCTTC. The chain employs TRBV5-4 and TRBJ1-2; TRBD1 might be the D (5 bases). Germline loops: CDR1 SGHNT, CDR2 YYREEE (reference sequence). There are 14 residues in the CDR3. V was cut by 1 base and J by 2 bases, with 9 bases left in between.

The chain has TRBV9 and TRBJ2-5; no definite D call. The CDR3 is made up of 13 amino acids. V was trimmed by 0 bases and J by 5 bases, leaving 8 bases between them. Germline lookup yields CDR1 SGDLS and CDR2 YYNGEE. CDR3 amino acids: CASSVEGRETQYF. The CDR3 DNA reads as TGTGCCAGCAGCGTAGAAGGGCGTGAGACCCAGTACTTC.

J is TRBJ2-2 and V is TRBV5-4; a weak D match, TRBD1 (6 bases). Germline CDR1 reads SGHNT; CDR2 reads YYREEE (reference sequence). The CDR3 runs 13 residues. Deletions cut 2 bases from V and 5 bases from J, with 7 bases between. The CDR3 region is CASSLQGTGELFF. The CDR3 DNA reads TGTGCCAGCAGCTTACAGGGAACCGGGGAGCTGTTTTTT.

This rearrangement joins TRBV10-3 to TRBJ1-1, with D uncertain. CDR3 length: 14 amino acids. V dropped 3 bases and J dropped 0 bases, with 8 bases sitting between them. Germline CDR1 is ENHRY and CDR2 is SYGVKD. CDR3 residues: CAISEGGMNTEAFF. The CDR3 nucleotides are TGTGCCATCAGTGAAGGAGGTATGAACACTGAAGCTTTCTTT.